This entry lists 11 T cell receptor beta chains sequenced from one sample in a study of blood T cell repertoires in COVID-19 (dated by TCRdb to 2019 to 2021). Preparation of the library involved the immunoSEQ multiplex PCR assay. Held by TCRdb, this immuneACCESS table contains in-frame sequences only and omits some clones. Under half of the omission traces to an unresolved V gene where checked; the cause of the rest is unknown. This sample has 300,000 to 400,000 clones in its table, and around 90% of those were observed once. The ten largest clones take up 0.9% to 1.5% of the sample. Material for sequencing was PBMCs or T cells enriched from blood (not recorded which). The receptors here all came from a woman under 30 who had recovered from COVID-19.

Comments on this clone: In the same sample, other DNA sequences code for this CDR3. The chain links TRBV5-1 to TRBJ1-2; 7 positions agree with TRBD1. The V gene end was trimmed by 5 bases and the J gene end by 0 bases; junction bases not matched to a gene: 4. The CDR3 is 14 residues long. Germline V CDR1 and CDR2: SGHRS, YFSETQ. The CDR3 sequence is CASSSGTANYGYTF. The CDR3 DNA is TGCGCCAGCAGTTCTGGGACAGCTAACTATGGCTACACCTTC.

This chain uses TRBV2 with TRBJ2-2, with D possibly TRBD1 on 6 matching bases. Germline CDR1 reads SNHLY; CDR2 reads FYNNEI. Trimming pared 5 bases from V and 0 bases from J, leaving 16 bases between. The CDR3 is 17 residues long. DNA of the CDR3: TGTGCCAGCAGTCGGACAGCTCATAATCCGAACACCGGGGAGCTGTTTTTT. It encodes CASSRTAHNPNTGELFF.

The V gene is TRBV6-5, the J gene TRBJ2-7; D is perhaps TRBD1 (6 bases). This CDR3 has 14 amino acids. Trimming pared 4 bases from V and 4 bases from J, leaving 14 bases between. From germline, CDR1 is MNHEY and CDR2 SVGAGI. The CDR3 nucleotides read TGTGCCAGCAGTTCCGGGACAAAGTTGTACGAGCAGTACTTC. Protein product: CASSSGTKLYEQYF.

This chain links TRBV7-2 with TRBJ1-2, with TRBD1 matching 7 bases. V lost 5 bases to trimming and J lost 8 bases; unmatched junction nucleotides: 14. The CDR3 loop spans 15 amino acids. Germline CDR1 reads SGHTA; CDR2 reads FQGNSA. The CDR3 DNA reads TGTGCCAGCAGCCCCCGGGACAGCTATGGCTGGGGCTACACCTTC. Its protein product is CASSPRDSYGWGYTF.

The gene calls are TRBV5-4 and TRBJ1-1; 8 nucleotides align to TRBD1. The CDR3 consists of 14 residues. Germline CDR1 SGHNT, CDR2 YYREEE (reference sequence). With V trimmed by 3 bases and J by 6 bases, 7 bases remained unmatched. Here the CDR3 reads CASSSVQGDPEAFF. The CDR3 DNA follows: TGTGCCAGCAGCTCCGTACAGGGGGACCCTGAAGCTTTCTTT.

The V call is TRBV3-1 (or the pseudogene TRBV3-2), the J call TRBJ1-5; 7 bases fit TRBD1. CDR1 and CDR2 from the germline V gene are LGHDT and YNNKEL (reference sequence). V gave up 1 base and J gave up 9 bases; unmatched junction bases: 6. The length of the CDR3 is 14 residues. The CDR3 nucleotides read TGTGCCAGCAGCCAAGCTCCAGGGGGTGCGCCCCAGCATTTT. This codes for CASSQAPGGAPQHF.

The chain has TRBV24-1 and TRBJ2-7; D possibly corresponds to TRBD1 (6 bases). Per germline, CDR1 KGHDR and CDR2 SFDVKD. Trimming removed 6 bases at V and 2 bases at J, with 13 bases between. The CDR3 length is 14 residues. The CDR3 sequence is CATSPGDTAYEQYF. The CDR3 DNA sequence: TGTGCCACCAGTCCAGGGGATACTGCCTACGAGCAGTACTTC.

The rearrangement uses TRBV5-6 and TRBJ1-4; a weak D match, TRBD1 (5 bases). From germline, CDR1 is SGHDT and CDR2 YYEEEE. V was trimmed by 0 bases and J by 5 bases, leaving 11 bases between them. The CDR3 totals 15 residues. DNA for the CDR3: TGTGCCAGCAGCTTGGGTGCGGGGCAAAATGAAAAACTGTTTTTT. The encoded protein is CASSLGAGQNEKLFF.

CDR3 residues: CASSLSTEPNEQFF. In DNA, the CDR3 is TGCGCCAGCAGCTTGTCGACAGAGCCCAATGAGCAGTTCTTC. The chain combines TRBV5-1 with TRBJ2-1; the D gene is possibly TRBD1 (5 bases). V dropped 1 base and J dropped 6 bases, with 11 bases sitting between them. CDR1 and CDR2 (germline): SGHRS, YFSETQ. The CDR3 has 14 residues.

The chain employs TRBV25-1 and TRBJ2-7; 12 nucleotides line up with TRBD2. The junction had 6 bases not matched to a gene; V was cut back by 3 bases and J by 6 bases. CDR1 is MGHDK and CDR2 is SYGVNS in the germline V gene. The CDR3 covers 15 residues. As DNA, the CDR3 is TGTGCCAGCAGTGATCTACCGGGACTAGCGGGCGAGCAGTACTTC. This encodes CASSDLPGLAGEQYF.

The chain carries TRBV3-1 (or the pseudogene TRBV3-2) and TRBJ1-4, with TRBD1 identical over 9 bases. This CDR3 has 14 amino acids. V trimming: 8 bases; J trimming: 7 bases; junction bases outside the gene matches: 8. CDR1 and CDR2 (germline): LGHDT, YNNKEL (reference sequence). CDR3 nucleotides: TGTGCCAGCGGGACTCCGGGACAGGGTGAAAAACTGTTTTTT. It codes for CASGTPGQGEKLFF.